This T cell receptor beta chain was sequenced for a study of blood T cell repertoires in COVID-19. In the study overall: Acute and convalescent COVID-19 specimens originated in the United States, Italy and Spain. T cells, B-cell-depleted T cells, or PBMCs provided the cDNA or gDNA that served as material.

V lost 0 bases and J lost 5, with 11 bases in between. Germline CDR1 SGDLS, CDR2 YYNGEE. The length of the CDR3 is 14 residues. This clone came up once. Original methodology: Amplifying reference gene primers gave estimates of nucleated cell counts. The method was immunoSEQ multiplex PCR; TCRdb's version includes in-frame clones alone and lacks a portion of them. V, J and clone size were drawn from that table, and D and trimming were deduced from the DNA. The sample has 70,000 to 80,000 clones, 90% to 95% seen once. Sequencing was done on a sample of peripheral blood. The chain carries TRBV9 and TRBJ2-5, with D possibly TRBD2 on 6 matching bases. This TCR was sampled from a human donor in a cohort sampled during active COVID-19. The CDR3 nucleotides are TGTGCCAGCAGCGTAGGAACCCGGGAGGAGACCCAGTACTTC. This translates into CASSVGTREETQYF.